Below, one TCR beta chain is given with its context. The data were taken from a study of CD8 T cells in Susac syndrome. Reverse transcription of about 0.45 to 1 ug RNA was carried out with random hexamers. The CDR3 of TCR beta was amplified by immunoSEQ multiplex PCR across 54 Vbeta and 13 Jbeta. TCRdb processed the immunoSEQ multiplex PCR reads anew with MiXCR; each CDR3 protein has one entry. In the table there are about 120,000 distinct CDR3 sequences, 92% of which are singletons. As controls, healthy donors matched for age and sex were used. The authors negatively isolated CD8+ and CD4+ T cells and FACS-enriched TEMRA cells. V lost 5 bases to trimming and J lost 6 bases, with 14 bases between them. Per germline, CDR1 SGHDN and CDR2 FVKESK. The CDR3 is made up of 13 amino acids.

The receptor was isolated from a human donor in good health. The sample comprised CD8+ T cells from PBMCs. V gene TRBV14 combines with J gene TRBJ2-7; D is possibly TRBD2 (6 bases). The CDR3: CASSSGQRVEQYF. CDR3 DNA: TGTGCCAGCAGCTCCGGGCAGCGGGTCGAGCAGTACTTC.